Listed here are 20 T cell receptor beta chains from one sample, sequenced in a study of blood T cell repertoires in COVID-19. Produced via immunoSEQ multiplex PCR; TCRdb's table is partial and in-frame only. There are under 200,000 clones in the sample; about 82% occur only once, and around 6% lies in the top ten. Sequencing input: PBMCs or T cells enriched from blood (not recorded which). The receptors come from a man aged 35 to 55 with acute COVID-19.

The V gene is TRBV19, the J gene TRBJ1-5; the D gene is possibly TRBD1 (5 bases). This CDR3 comprises 13 residues. V was shortened by 6 bases and J by 3 bases, with 9 bases between the two germline ends. In germline, CDR1 is LNHDA, CDR2 SQIVND (reference sequence). CDR3 sequence (DNA): TGTGCCAGTAGAAGGGGAAACAATCAGCCCCAGCATTTT. Protein sequence: CASRRGNNQPQHF.

The genes are TRBV4-2 and TRBJ2-1, with D possibly TRBD2 on 5 matching bases. Germline values: CDR1 LGHNA, CDR2 YNFKEQ. Trimming pared 6 bases from V and 5 bases from J, leaving 17 bases between. The CDR3 has 15 residues. The CDR3 is CASSDTGSDNNEQFF. The CDR3 DNA follows: TGTGCCAGCAGTGACACGGGGTCAGATAACAATGAGCAGTTCTTC.

V and J are TRBV19 and TRBJ1-5; 7 bases align to TRBD1. The CDR3 length is 13 residues. Germline loops: CDR1 LNHDA, CDR2 SQIVND (reference sequence). J lost 3 bases, V lost 7 bases, and 3 bases had no gene match. CDR3 in DNA: TGTGCCAGTACCAGGGGGTACAATCAGCCCCAGCATTTT. Its protein is CASTRGYNQPQHF.

This clone was seen a few times. The CDR3 spells CQTQPAEDYGYTF. The DNA of the CDR3 is TGTCAAACCCAACCGGCAGAGGATTATGGCTACACCTTC. The rearrangement joins TRBV24-1 to TRBJ1-2; no definite D call. The length of the CDR3 is 13 residues. Per germline, CDR1 KGHDR and CDR2 SFDVKD.

In its sample, this clone was seen once. The chain carries TRBV11-2 and TRBJ2-7; D is uncertain. V lost 4 bases and J lost 4, with 5 bases in between. From germline, CDR1 is SGHAT and CDR2 FQNNGV. The CDR3 has 11 amino acids. Here the CDR3 reads CASSYKYEQYF. CDR3 coding DNA: TGTGCCAGCAGCTACAAGTACGAGCAGTACTTC.

This sequence joins TRBV5-4 and TRBJ2-6; 10 nucleotides align to TRBD2. This CDR3 comprises 17 residues. The germline V gene encodes CDR1 SGHNT and CDR2 YYREEE (reference sequence). V dropped 4 bases and J dropped 4; count of bases not matched to a gene: 8. CDR3 sequence (DNA): TGTGCCAGCAGCGGCCTAGCGGGAGATTCCGGGGCCAACGTCCTGACTTTC. Translated: CASSGLAGDSGANVLTF.

The rearrangement links TRBV28 to TRBJ2-2; D call uncertain. Trimming removed 2 bases at V and 2 bases at J, with 3 bases between. This CDR3 has 13 amino acids. CDR1 is MDHEN and CDR2 is SYDVKM in the germline V gene. CDR3 sequence reads: CASSLGNTGELFF. CDR3 sequence (DNA): TGTGCCAGCAGTTTAGGCAACACCGGGGAGCTGTTTTTT.

In nucleotides, the CDR3 is TGTGCCAGCAGCCCACGACTAGGCGCCTACAATGAGCAGTTCTTC. Its translation is CASSPRLGAYNEQFF. This sequence joins TRBV11-2 and TRBJ2-1; D perhaps matches TRBD2 (6 bases). Germline values: CDR1 SGHAT, CDR2 FQNNGV. The CDR3 spans 15 residues. The V end was cut by 5 bases, the J end by 2 bases, with 13 bases between.

The rearrangement uses TRBV4-2 and TRBJ1-1; D possibly corresponds to TRBD1 (5 bases). Germline CDR1 reads LGHNA; CDR2 reads YNFKEQ. Deletions cut 0 bases from V and 10 bases from J, with 9 bases between. The CDR3 spans 12 residues. CDR3 amino acids: CASSQDKGRAFF. CDR3 bases: TGTGCCAGCAGCCAAGATAAGGGGCGAGCTTTCTTT.

The sample holds a few counts of this clone. The chain joins TRBV14 to TRBJ2-7; D might be TRBD1 (7 bases). CDR1 and CDR2 (germline): SGHDN, FVKESK. CDR3 size: 17 residues. The germline V and J ends were trimmed by 0 bases and 6 bases, with 21 bases remaining between them. The CDR3 sequence: CASSQDQGGFRRGEQYF. The CDR3 DNA reads TGTGCCAGCAGCCAAGATCAGGGGGGCTTTCGCAGGGGCGAGCAGTACTTC.

This rearrangement joins TRBV11-1 to TRBJ2-1, with D possibly matching TRBD2 (5 bases). V lost 4 bases to trimming and J lost 1 base, with 11 bases between them. The CDR3 runs 15 residues. Germline-derived CDR1 and CDR2 are SGHAT and FQDESV (reference sequence). The CDR3: CASSSLETSYNEQFF. The CDR3 region has the DNA TGTGCCAGCAGCTCACTAGAAACATCCTACAATGAGCAGTTCTTC.

The chain combines TRBV6-2 or TRBV6-3 with TRBJ1-1; no reliable D call. The CDR3 spans 14 residues. Germline lookup yields CDR1 MNHEY and CDR2 SVGEGT. V was cut by 2 bases and J by 1 base, with 8 bases left in between. CDR3 protein: CASSYPAANTEAFF. The CDR3 coding sequence is TGTGCCAGCAGTTACCCGGCGGCGAACACTGAAGCTTTCTTT.

This clone appeared once. This chain uses TRBV6-5 with TRBJ2-7; TRBD1 agrees at 7 bases. CDR1 and CDR2 from the germline V gene are MNHEY and SVGAGI. CDR3 length: 15 residues. The V and J ends lost 5 bases and 2 bases, in that order; junction bases with no gene match: 9. For the CDR3, the DNA is TGTGCCAGCAGTACCTACAGGGGCGCCCCCTACGAGCAGTACTTC. Translating gives CASSTYRGAPYEQYF.

The J gene is TRBJ2-2, the V gene TRBV5-1, with 10 bases that match TRBD2. Germline CDR1 SGHRS, CDR2 YFSETQ. This CDR3 comprises 15 residues. Trimming removed 3 bases from V and 7 bases from J; junction bases left unmatched: 6. The CDR3 DNA sequence: TGCGCCAGCAGCTCCCTAGCGGGAGAAGGCGGGGAGCTGTTTTTT. Encoded protein: CASSSLAGEGGELFF.

This clone has only a few counts. This chain connects TRBV19 to TRBJ1-3; D is unresolved. CDR3 length equals 13 residues. V dropped 0 bases and J dropped 10 bases, with 10 bases sitting between them. CDR1 is LNHDA and CDR2 is SQIVND in the germline V gene (reference sequence). CDR3 in amino acids: CASSIDGRGTIYF. CDR3 nucleotides: TGTGCCAGTAGTATAGATGGACGCGGGACCATATATTTT. Combining the CDR3 with reference TRBV19 and TRBJ1-3 gives the whole variable domain DGGITQSPKYLFRKEGQNVTLSCEQNLNHDAMYWYRQDPGQGLRLIYYSQIVNDFQKGDIAEGYSVSREKKESFPLTVTSAQKNPTAFYLCASSIDGRGTIYFGEGSWLTVV.

This sequence joins TRBV7-7 and TRBJ2-2, with TRBD2 matching 9 bases. After removal of 10 bases from V and 4 bases from J, the junction contained 7 bases not matched to a gene. Germline loops: CDR1 SSHAT, CDR2 FNYEAQ (reference sequence). CDR3 size: 14 residues. Here the CDR3 DNA reads TGTGCCACCACCGGGCGGGAGGGCACCGGGGAGCTGTTTTTT. It yields the protein CATTGREGTGELFF. The variable domain in full, with the rest retrieved from reference TRBV7-7 and TRBJ2-2, is GAGVSQSPRYKVTKRGQDVTLRCDPISSHATLYWYQQALGQGPEFLTYFNYEAQPDKSGLPSDRFSAERPEGSISTLTIQRTEQRDSAMYRCATTGREGTGELFFGEGSRLTVL.

The genes are TRBV18 and TRBJ1-2, with D maybe TRBD1 (6 bases). Germline loops: CDR1 KGHSH, CDR2 LQKENI. Trimming took off 6 bases at V and 7 bases at J, with 15 bases between the two ends. This CDR3 spans 13 amino acids. The CDR3 is CASSLQGFGGYTF. CDR3 nucleotides: TGTGCCAGCTCTCTTCAGGGGTTCGGTGGCTACACCTTC.

The rearrangement joins TRBV29-1 to TRBJ1-5; 10 nucleotides match TRBD1. This CDR3 comprises 18 residues. The V gene's germline CDR1 is SQVTM and CDR2 ANQGSEA. The V and J ends lost 2 bases and 7 bases, in that order; junction bases with no gene match: 17. The CDR3 spells CSVEMRRWDRGLAQPQHF. The CDR3, as DNA: TGCAGCGTTGAAATGAGGAGGTGGGACAGGGGTCTCGCACAGCCCCAGCATTTT.

V and J are TRBV4-1 and TRBJ2-1; 10 bases are shared with TRBD2. The CDR3 extends over 16 amino acids. Germline-derived CDR1 and CDR2 are MGHRA and YSYEKL. After removal of 6 bases from V and 1 base from J, the junction contained 6 bases not matched to a gene. In nucleotides, the CDR3 is TGCGCCAGCAGTTTCCTAGCGGGAGAATCCTACAATGAGCAGTTCTTC. Its translation is CASSFLAGESYNEQFF.

The chain uses TRBV9 and TRBJ1-4, with D possibly being TRBD1 (5 bases). V shed 4 bases and J shed 3 bases, with 16 bases lying between them. CDR1 is SGDLS and CDR2 is YYNGEE in the germline V gene. The CDR3 has 16 residues. CDR3 loop: CASSSGQGEANEKLFF. For the CDR3, the DNA is TGTGCCAGCAGCTCCGGACAAGGGGAGGCTAATGAAAAACTGTTTTTT. Filled out from reference TRBV9 and TRBJ1-4, the complete variable domain reads DSGVTQTPKHLITATGQRVTLRCSPRSGDLSVYWYQQSLDQGLQFLIQYYNGEERAKGNILERFSAQQFPDLHSELNLSSLELGDSALYFCASSSGQGEANEKLFFGSGTQLSVL.